Included here is one T cell receptor (beta chain) sequence, with context. Its antigen is unidentified. The germline V gene encodes CDR1 SGHNT and CDR2 YENEEA. V lost 2 bases and J 5 bases, leaving 12 bases between the germline ends. CDR3 size: 14 residues. This specimen belongs to a study of lymphopenia after photon versus proton radiotherapy. General study points: In patients who died, overall survival fell as post-nadir TCR diversity dropped more. Under photons, naive T cells and diversity fell while effector/memory populations rose. Only patients who died were analyzed for survival; proton advantage is unproven. Oligoclonal CD8+ Temra expansion after nadir drove photon patients' diversity drop.

The method was immunoSEQ multiplex PCR; TCRdb's version includes in-frame clones alone and lacks a portion of them. Here the sample spans some 42,000 clones, about 85% being singletons. This clonotype was sampled from a woman in her 70s with pancreatic cancer. The sequenced sample was peripheral blood, obtained from a patient treated with proton-based radiotherapy. The chain employs TRBV11-3 and TRBJ1-2; TRBD1 might be the D (6 bases). The CDR3 region is CASSLLTGGYGYTF. CDR3 coding DNA: TGTGCCAGCAGCTTATTGACAGGTGGATATGGCTACACCTTC. Drawing the rest from reference TRBV11-3 and TRBJ1-2, the complete variable domain is EAGVVQSPRYKIIEKKQPVAFWCNPISGHNTLYWYLQNLGQGPELLIRYENEEAVDDSQLPKDRFSAERLKGVDSTLKIQPAELGDSAVYLCASSLLTGGYGYTFGSGTRLTVV.